This T cell receptor (beta chain) emerged from a study of patients and donors after allogeneic stem cell transplantation. CDR1 and CDR2 (germline): SGHRS, YFSETQ. The V end was cut by 0 bases, the J end by 4 bases, with 14 bases between. The CDR3 has 16 amino acids. Using its own MiXCR run on the RT-PCR reads, TCRdb lists one record per CDR3 protein. The profile shows about a million distinct CDR3 sequences, about 20% of them singletons. V usage is TRBV5-1 and J usage is TRBJ2-1; tentative D call: TRBD2 (5 bases). The clonotype was recovered from a human donor who was either an allogeneic HSCT recipient or a stem cell or donor lymphocyte infusion donor (not recorded which). It is not recorded whose cells these are; they may come from a transplant donor. What was sequenced was blood, either unsorted or a sorted T cell fraction (not recorded which). CDR3 amino acids: CASSLGRVARYNEQFF. The CDR3 DNA reads TGCGCCAGCAGCTTGGGGCGGGTAGCGCGGTACAATGAGCAGTTCTTC.